The entry below gives a single T cell receptor beta chain sequence along with its context. This CDR3 has 11 amino acids. In germline, CDR1 is DFQATT, CDR2 SNEGSKA (reference sequence). V was shortened by 3 bases and J by 5 bases, with 8 bases between the two germline ends. This sample is drawn from a study of blood T cells in healthy people across ages. Study information: About one barcoded beta molecule per two T cells was captured by template switching.

Ten milliliters of peripheral blood were drawn from each donor into EDTA-treated tubes. PBMCs were isolated at a quantity of at least 6.5 million per sample. Together with a sample-barcoded 5' primer, a J-beta primer mix was included in a second PCR lasting roughly 6 to 12 cycles. TCRdb re-derived calls from the 5' RACE reads in MiXCR, one entry per CDR3 protein. The table shows about a million distinct CDR3 sequences, with roughly half occurring only once. The sample taken for sequencing was blood. The receptor was derived from a woman aged 55-70 years in good health. The J gene is TRBJ2-7, the V gene TRBV20-1; D uncertain. The CDR3 spells CSARASDEQYF. The CDR3 DNA is TGCAGTGCTAGGGCTAGTGACGAGCAGTACTTC.